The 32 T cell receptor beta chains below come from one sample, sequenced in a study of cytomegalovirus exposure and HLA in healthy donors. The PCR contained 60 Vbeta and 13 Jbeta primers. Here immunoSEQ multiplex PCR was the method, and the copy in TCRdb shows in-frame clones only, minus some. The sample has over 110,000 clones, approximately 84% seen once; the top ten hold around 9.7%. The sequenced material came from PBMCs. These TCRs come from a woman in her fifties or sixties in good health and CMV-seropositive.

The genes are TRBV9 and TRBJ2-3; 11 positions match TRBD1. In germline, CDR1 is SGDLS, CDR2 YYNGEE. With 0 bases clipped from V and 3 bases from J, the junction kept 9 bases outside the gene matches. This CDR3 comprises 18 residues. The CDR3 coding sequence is TGTGCCAGCAGCGTAGACCCTCGGGACAGGGGGGATACAGATACGCAGTATTTT. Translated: CASSVDPRDRGDTDTQYF.

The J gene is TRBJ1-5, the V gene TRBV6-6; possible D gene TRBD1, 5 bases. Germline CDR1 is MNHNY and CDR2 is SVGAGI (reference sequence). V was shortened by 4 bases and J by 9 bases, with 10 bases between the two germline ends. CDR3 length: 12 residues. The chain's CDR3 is CASSLSGPPQHF. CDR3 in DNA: TGTGCCAGCAGTTTGTCAGGGCCGCCCCAGCATTTT.

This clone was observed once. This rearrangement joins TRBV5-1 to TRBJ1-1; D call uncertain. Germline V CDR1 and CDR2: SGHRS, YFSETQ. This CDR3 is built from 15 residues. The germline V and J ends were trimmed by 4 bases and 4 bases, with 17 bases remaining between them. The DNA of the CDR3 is TGCGCCAGCAGCCTGTACAATGTGGGGAGCACTGAAGCTTTCTTT. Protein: CASSLYNVGSTEAFF.

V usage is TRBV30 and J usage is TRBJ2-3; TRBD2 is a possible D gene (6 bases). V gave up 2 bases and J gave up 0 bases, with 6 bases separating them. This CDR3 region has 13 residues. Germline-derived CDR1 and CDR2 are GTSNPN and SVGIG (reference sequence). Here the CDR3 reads CAWSSGSTDTQYF. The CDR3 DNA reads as TGTGCCTGGAGTAGCGGGAGCACAGATACGCAGTATTTT.

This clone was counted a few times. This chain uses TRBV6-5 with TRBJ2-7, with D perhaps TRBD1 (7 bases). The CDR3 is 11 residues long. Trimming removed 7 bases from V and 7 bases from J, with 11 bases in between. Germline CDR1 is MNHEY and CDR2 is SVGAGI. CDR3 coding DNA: TGTGCCAGCACCAGGGGGGATGAGCAGTACTTC. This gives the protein CASTRGDEQYF.

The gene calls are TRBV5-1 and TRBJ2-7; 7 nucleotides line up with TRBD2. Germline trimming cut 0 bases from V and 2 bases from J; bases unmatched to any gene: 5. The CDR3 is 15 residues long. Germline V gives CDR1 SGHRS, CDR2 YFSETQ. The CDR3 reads CASSLGEGLTYEQYF. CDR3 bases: TGCGCCAGCAGCTTGGGGGAGGGACTGACCTACGAGCAGTACTTC.

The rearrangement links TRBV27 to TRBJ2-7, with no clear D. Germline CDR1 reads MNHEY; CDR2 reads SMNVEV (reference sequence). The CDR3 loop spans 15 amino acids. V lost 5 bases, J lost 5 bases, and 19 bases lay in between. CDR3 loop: CASSPPRYLSDEQYF. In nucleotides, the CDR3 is TGTGCCAGCAGTCCGCCCCGCTACCTTTCTGACGAGCAGTACTTC.

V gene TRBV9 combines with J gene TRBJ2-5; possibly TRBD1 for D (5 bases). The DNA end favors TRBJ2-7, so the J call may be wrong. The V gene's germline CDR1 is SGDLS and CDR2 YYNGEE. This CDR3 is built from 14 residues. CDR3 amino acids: CASSVVDSPYEQYF. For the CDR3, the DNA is TGTGCCAGCAGCGTAGTTGACAGTCCCTACGAGCAGTACTTC.

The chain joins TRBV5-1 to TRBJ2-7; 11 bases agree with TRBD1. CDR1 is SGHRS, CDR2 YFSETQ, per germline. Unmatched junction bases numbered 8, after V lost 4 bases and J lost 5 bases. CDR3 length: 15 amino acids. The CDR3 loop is CASSHGQGAVNEQYF. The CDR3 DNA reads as TGCGCCAGCAGCCACGGACAGGGGGCAGTAAACGAGCAGTACTTC.

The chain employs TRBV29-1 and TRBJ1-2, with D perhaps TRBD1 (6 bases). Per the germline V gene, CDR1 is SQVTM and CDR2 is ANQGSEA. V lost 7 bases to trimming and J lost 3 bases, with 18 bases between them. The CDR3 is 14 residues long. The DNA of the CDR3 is TGCAGCGCTACTCGGGACAACCTAGACTATGGCTACACCTTC. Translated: CSATRDNLDYGYTF. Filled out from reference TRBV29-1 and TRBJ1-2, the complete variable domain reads SAVISQKPSRDICQRGTSLTIQCQVDSQVTMMFWYRQQPGQSLTLIATANQGSEATYESGFVIDKFPISRPNLTFSTLTVSNMSPEDSSIYLCSATRDNLDYGYTFGSGTRLTVV.

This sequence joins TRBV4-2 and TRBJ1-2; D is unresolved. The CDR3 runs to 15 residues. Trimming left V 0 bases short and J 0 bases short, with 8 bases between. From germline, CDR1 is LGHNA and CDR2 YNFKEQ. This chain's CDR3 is CASSQDRPTNYGYTF. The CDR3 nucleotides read TGTGCCAGCAGCCAAGACAGGCCCACTAACTATGGCTACACCTTC.

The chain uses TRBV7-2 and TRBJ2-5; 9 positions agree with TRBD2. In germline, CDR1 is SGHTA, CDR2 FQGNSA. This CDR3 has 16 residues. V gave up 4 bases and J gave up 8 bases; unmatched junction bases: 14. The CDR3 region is CASSSLPSGDLRTQYF. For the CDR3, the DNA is TGTGCCAGCAGCTCACTACCTAGCGGGGACCTGAGAACCCAGTACTTC. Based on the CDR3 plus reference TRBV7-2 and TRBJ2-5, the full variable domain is GAGVSQSPSNKVTEKGKDVELRCDPISGHTALYWYRQSLGQGLEFLIYFQGNSAPDKSGLPSDRFSAERTGGSVSTLTIQRTQQEDSAVYLCASSSLPSGDLRTQYFGPGTRLLVL.

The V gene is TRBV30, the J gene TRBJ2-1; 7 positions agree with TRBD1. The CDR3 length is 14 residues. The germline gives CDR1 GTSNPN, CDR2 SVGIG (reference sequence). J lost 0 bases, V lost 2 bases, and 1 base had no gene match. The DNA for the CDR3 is TGTGCCTGGAGTAGGGGGCTCTCCTACAATGAGCAGTTCTTC. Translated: CAWSRGLSYNEQFF. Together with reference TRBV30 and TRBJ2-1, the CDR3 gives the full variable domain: SQTIHQWPATLVQPVGSPLSLECTVEGTSNPNLYWYRQAAGRGLQLLFYSVGIGQISSEVPQNLSASRPQDRQFILSSKKLLLSDSGFYLCAWSRGLSYNEQFFGPGTRLTVL.

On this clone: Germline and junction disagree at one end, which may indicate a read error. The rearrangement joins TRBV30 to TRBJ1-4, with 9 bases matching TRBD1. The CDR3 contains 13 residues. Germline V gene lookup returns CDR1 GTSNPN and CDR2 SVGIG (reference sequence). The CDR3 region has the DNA TGTGCCTGGAGTACACCCGGGACAGGGATCGCGGTTTTT. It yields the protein CAWSTPGTGIAVF.

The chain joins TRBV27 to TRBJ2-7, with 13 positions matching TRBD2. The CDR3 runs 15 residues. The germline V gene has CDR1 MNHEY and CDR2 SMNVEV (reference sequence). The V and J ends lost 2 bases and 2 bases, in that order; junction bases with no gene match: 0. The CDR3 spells CASSLGTSGTYEQYF. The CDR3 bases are TGTGCCAGCAGTTTAGGGACTAGCGGGACCTACGAGCAGTACTTC.

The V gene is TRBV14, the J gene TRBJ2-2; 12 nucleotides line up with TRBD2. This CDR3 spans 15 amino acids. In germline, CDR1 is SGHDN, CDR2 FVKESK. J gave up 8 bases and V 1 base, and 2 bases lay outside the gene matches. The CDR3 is CASSQGLAGVGELFF. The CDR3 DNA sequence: TGTGCCAGCAGCCAAGGACTAGCGGGAGTAGGGGAGCTGTTTTTT.

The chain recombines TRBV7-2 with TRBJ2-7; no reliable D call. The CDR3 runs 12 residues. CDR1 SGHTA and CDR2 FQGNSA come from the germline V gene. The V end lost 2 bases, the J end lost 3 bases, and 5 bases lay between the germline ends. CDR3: CASSLTSYEQYF. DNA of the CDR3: TGTGCCAGCAGCTTAACCAGCTACGAGCAGTACTTC.

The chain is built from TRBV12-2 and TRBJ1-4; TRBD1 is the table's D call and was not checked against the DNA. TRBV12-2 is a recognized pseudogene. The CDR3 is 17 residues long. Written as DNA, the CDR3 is TGTGCAAGTCGCTTAGGTAGTGGGACAGCAACTAATGAAAAACTGTTTTTT. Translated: CASRLGSGTATNEKLFF.

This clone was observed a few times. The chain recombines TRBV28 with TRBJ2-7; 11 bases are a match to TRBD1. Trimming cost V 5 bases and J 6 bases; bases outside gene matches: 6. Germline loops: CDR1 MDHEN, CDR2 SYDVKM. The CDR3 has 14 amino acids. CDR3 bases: TGTGCCAGCAGTACACCGGGACAGGGGGGCGAGCAGTACTTC. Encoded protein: CASSTPGQGGEQYF. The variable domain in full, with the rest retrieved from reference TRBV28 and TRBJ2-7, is DVKVTQSSRYLVKRTGEKVFLECVQDMDHENMFWYRQDPGLGLRLIYFSYDVKMKEKGDIPEGYSVSREKKERFSLILESASTNQTSMYLCASSTPGQGGEQYFGPGTRLTVT.

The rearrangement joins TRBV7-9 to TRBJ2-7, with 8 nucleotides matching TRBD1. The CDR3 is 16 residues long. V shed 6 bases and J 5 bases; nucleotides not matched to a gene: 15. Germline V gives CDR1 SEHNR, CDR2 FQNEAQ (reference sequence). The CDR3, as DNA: TGTGCCAGCAGAAGCAACCGCGTGGACAGGGTTAACGAGCAGTACTTC. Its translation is CASRSNRVDRVNEQYF.

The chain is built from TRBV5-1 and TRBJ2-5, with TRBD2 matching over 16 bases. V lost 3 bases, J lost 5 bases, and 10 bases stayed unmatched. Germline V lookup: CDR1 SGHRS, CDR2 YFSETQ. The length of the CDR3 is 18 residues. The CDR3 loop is CASSSGTSGRALGETQYF. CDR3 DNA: TGCGCCAGCAGCTCCGGGACTAGCGGGAGGGCCCTCGGGGAGACCCAGTACTTC. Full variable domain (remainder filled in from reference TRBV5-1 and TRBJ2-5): KAGVTQTPRYLIKTRGQQVTLSCSPISGHRSVSWYQQTPGQGLQFLFEYFSETQRNKGNFPGRFSGRQFSNSRSEMNVSTLELGDSALYLCASSSGTSGRALGETQYFGPGTRLLVL.

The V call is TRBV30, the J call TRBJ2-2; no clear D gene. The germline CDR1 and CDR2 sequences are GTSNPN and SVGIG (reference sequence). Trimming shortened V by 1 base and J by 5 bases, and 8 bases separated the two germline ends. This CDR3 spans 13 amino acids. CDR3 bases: TGTGCCTGGAGTGGGAGTTATACCGGGGAGCTGTTTTTT. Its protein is CAWSGSYTGELFF.

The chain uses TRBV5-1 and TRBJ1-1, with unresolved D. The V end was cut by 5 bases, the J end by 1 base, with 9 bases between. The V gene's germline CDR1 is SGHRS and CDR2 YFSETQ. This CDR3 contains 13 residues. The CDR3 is CASSPQANTEAFF. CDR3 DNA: TGCGCCAGCAGTCCCCAGGCGAACACTGAAGCTTTCTTT.

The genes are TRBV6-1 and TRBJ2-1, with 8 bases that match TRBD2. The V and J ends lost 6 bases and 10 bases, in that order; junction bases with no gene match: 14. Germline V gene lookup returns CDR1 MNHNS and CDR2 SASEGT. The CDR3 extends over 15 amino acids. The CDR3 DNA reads TGTGCCAGCAGCATGGGTTGGCGGCCGGGAGGGGAGCAGTTCTTC. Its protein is CASSMGWRPGGEQFF.

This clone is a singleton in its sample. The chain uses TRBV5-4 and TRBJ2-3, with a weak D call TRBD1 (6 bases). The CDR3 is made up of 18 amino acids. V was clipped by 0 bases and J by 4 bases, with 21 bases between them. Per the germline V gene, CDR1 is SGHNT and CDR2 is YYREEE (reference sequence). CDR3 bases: TGTGCCAGCAGCTTGGGGGGACAACGTAACTCCAAGGCAGATACGCAGTATTTT. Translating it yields CASSLGGQRNSKADTQYF.

The CDR3: CASSLSARLFKDEQFF. CDR3 nucleotide sequence: TGTGCCAGCAGCTTATCGGCCAGACTCTTTAAGGATGAGCAGTTCTTC. The chain employs TRBV11-3 and TRBJ2-1; D is undetermined. The CDR3 consists of 16 residues. Looked up from germline, CDR1 is SGHNT and CDR2 is YENEEA. V was clipped by 2 bases and J by 8 bases, with 19 bases between them.

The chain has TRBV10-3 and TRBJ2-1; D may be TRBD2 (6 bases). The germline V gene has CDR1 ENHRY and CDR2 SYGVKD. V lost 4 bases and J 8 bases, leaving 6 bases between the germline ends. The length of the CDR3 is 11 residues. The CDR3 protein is CAISASDEQFF. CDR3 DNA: TGTGCCATCAGTGCTAGCGATGAGCAGTTCTTC.

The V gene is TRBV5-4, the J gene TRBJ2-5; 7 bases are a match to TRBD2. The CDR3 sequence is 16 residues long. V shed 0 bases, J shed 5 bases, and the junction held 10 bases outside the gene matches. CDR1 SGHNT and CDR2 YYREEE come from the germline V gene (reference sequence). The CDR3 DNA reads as TGTGCCAGCAGCTTGGATGGACTAGGAGGAGCCGAGACCCAGTACTTC. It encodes CASSLDGLGGAETQYF.

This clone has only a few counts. The chain's CDR3 is CAWSVLLAGAKDTQYF. As DNA, the CDR3 is TGTGCCTGGAGTGTACTACTAGCGGGAGCAAAAGATACGCAGTATTTT. V is TRBV30 and J is TRBJ2-3; the match to TRBD2 covers 11 bases. Germline V gene data show CDR1 as GTSNPN and CDR2 as SVGIG (reference sequence). The V and J ends lost 0 bases and 5 bases, in that order; junction bases with no gene match: 7. The length of the CDR3 is 16 residues.

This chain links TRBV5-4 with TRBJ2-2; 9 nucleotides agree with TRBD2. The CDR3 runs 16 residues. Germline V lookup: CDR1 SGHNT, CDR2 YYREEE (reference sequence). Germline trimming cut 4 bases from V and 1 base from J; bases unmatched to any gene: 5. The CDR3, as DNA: TGTGCCAGCAGCAACGGACTAGCGAGGAACACCGGGGAGCTGTTTTTT. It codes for CASSNGLARNTGELFF.

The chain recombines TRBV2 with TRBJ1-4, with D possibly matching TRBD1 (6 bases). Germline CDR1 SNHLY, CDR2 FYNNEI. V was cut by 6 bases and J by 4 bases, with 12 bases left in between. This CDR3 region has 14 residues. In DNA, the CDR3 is TGTGCCAGCAGGGAGAGGGGGAATAATGAAAAACTGTTTTTT. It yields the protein CASRERGNNEKLFF. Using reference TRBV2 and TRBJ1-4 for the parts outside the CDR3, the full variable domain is EPEVTQTPSHQVTQMGQEVILRCVPISNHLYFYWYRQILGQKVEFLVSFYNNEISEKSEIFDDQFSVERPDGSNFTLKIRSTKLEDSAMYFCASRERGNNEKLFFGSGTQLSVL.

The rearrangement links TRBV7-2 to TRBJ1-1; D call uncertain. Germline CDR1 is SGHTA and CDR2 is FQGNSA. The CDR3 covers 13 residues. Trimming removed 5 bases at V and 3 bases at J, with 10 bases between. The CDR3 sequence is CASSRGPDTEAFF. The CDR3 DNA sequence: TGTGCCAGCAGCCGCGGGCCGGACACTGAAGCTTTCTTT. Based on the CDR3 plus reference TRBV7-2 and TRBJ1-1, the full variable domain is GAGVSQSPSNKVTEKGKDVELRCDPISGHTALYWYRQSLGQGLEFLIYFQGNSAPDKSGLPSDRFSAERTGGSVSTLTIQRTQQEDSAVYLCASSRGPDTEAFFGQGTRLTVV.